This T cell receptor (beta chain) was recovered during a study of blood T cells in healthy people across ages. Overall study: Template switching caught about one barcoded beta molecule for each two T cells.

Sample-barcoded 5' priming and a J-beta primer mix drove a second PCR of roughly 6 to 12 cycles. No fewer than 2.5 million CDR3-containing paired-end reads came from each sample. TCRdb analysed the 5' RACE reads with MiXCR anew, one entry per CDR3 protein. The data hold fewer than 1 million distinct CDR3 sequences, with under 45% observed a single time. As for this clonotype: The antigen is unknown.

General study findings and limits: Estimates of total diversity, which came from one million sequenced T cells, were considered to be underestimates.

Investigators took around 10 milliliters of peripheral blood from every donor. The sequenced sample consisted of blood. The sequence derives from a man aged 55 to 70 in good health.

CDR3 loop: CASRSAGGEETQYF. CDR3 nucleotides: TGTGCCAGCAGATCAGCGGGGGGCGAAGAGACCCAGTACTTC. The rearrangement links TRBV6-6 to TRBJ2-5; 9 bases map to TRBD2. This CDR3 spans 14 amino acids. J lost 3 bases, V lost 6 bases, and 5 bases had no gene match. Germline assignment: CDR1 MNHNY and CDR2 SVGAGI (reference sequence).